These 13 T cell receptor beta chains came from one sample sequenced in a study of tumor-infiltrating lymphocytes in primary liver carcinoma. Priming with a constant-region primer yielded TCR beta cDNA from 400 to 550 ng total RNA. Three-round nested multiplex PCR performed with slightly modified ARM-PCR produced the TCR beta libraries. Both of the initial two PCR rounds ran for about 9 cycles and employed TRBV1-TRBV30 forward primers alongside a C-beta reverse primer. TCRdb redid the calling of the multiplex PCR reads with MiXCR, one entry per CDR3 protein. The data show 90,000 to 100,000 distinct CDR3 sequences, around two thirds seen once. DNA and RNA were both co-extracted from about 19-30 mg of bulk tissue that had not been sorted. What was sequenced was liver tumor tissue from sampling region 5. Subset specified: tumor region T5, tumor centre. The receptors derive from a woman in her sixties or seventies with primary liver carcinoma and hepatitis B virus infection.

As regards this clonotype: The conserved final phenylalanine or tryptophan is absent from the CDR3, which likely points to a read error. The chain couples TRBV12-3 or TRBV12-4 to TRBJ2-5, with TRBD2 matching over 7 bases. V lost 6 bases to trimming and J lost 4 bases; unmatched junction nucleotides: 11. This CDR3 is built from 15 residues. The CDR3 protein is CASRTMGRERETQYI. CDR3 DNA sequence: TGTGCCAGCAGGACCATGGGGAGGGAACGAGAGACCCAGTACATC.

The genes are TRBV11-2 and TRBJ2-3; 12 bases fit TRBD2. The germline CDR1 and CDR2 sequences are SGHAT and FQNNGV. The V gene end was trimmed by 11 bases and the J gene end by 4 bases; junction bases not matched to a gene: 10. The CDR3 has 15 amino acids. The CDR3 region is CAGNSGLAGPDTQYF. Written as DNA, the CDR3 is TGTGCCGGCAACTCCGGACTAGCGGGACCAGATACGCAGTATTTT.

In regard to this clonotype: One end of the junction fails to match germline, which may point to a read error. The CDR3 DNA reads as TGTGCCAGCAGCCCGACTAGCGGGGGTAACAATGGGCAGTTCTTC. This codes for CASSPTSGGNNGQFF. The rearrangement links TRBV6-4 to TRBJ2-1, with 12 bases aligning to TRBD2. CDR3 length: 15 amino acids. CDR1 is MRHNA, CDR2 SNTAGT, per germline.

As concerns this clonotype: This may come from a read error, since a much larger clone is one base off. The chain couples TRBV14 to TRBJ2-5; D perhaps matches TRBD1 (5 bases). The CDR3 covers 15 residues. The germline V gene encodes CDR1 SGHDN and CDR2 FVKESK. V was shortened by 4 bases and J by 3 bases, with 15 bases between the two germline ends. CDR3 nucleotides: TGTGCCAGCAGCCTAGGACCCTTCAGGGAAGAGACCCAGTACTTC. Amino acids: CASSLGPFREETQYF.

This clonotype occurred many times. This chain joins TRBV12-5 and TRBJ1-1; no firm D call. The germline V and J ends were trimmed by 7 bases and 0 bases, with 15 bases remaining between them. The CDR3 runs 15 residues. Germline loops: CDR1 LGHNT, CDR2 FRNRAP. The CDR3 region has the DNA TGTGCTAGTGCTTTACAGCCTAACATGAACACTGAAGCTTTCTTT. Its protein is CASALQPNMNTEAFF. Full variable domain (missing parts from reference TRBV12-5 and TRBJ1-1): DARVTQTPRHKVTEMGQEVTMRCQPILGHNTVFWYRQTMMQGLELLAYFRNRAPLDDSGMPKDRFSAEMPDATLATLKIQPSEPRDSAVYFCASALQPNMNTEAFFGQGTRLTVV.

Worth noting for this clonotype: A much larger clone differs from this one at a single base, so this may be a read error. The chain joins TRBV7-8 to TRBJ1-2; D is ambiguous. Per germline, CDR1 SGHVS and CDR2 FQNEAQ. Trimming left V 4 bases short and J 7 bases short, with 13 bases between. The CDR3 totals 13 residues. In DNA form, the CDR3 reads TGTGCCAGCAGCTCTCGGATAGGCTCTGGCTACACCTTC. The encoded protein is CASSSRIGSGYTF.

This chain uses TRBV4-1 with TRBJ1-1, with 7 bases matching TRBD1. Germline values: CDR1 MGHRA, CDR2 YSYEKL. The CDR3 has 16 amino acids. V lost 10 bases to trimming and J lost 0 bases; unmatched junction nucleotides: 14. The CDR3 loop reads CANGPKTGLMNTEAFF. DNA for the CDR3: TGCGCCAACGGCCCGAAGACAGGGTTGATGAACACTGAAGCTTTCTTT.

This clonotype is a singleton in its sample. A clone one base away is much larger, so this may be a read error. The gene calls are TRBV7-9 and TRBJ2-7; D is unclear. The germline V and J ends were trimmed by 5 bases and 3 bases, with 17 bases remaining between them. CDR1 and CDR2 from the germline V gene are SEHNR and FQNEAQ (reference sequence). This CDR3 comprises 15 residues. CDR3 bases: TGTGCCAGCAGCCCCAAGGCTTCGGGTCGCTACGAGCAGTACTTC. It is translated as CASSPKASGRYEQYF.

The chain has TRBV6-2 or TRBV6-3 and TRBJ2-1; the D is unclear. V was shortened by 6 bases and J by 7 bases, with 10 bases between the two germline ends. Germline V lookup: CDR1 MNHEY, CDR2 SVGEGT. There are 12 residues in the CDR3. The CDR3 loop is CASSQEYNEQFF. The CDR3 nucleotides read TGTGCCAGCAGCCAGGAGTATAATGAGCAGTTCTTC.

On this clonotype itself: Germline and junction disagree at one end, which may indicate a read error. The chain recombines TRBV11-2 with TRBJ2-2, with D perhaps TRBD2 (5 bases). This CDR3 has 15 amino acids. Germline V gene lookup returns CDR1 SGHAT and CDR2 FQNNGV. The chain's CDR3 is CASSRPQGPTGEPFF. Written as DNA, the CDR3 is TGTGCCAGTAGCCGTCCGCAAGGACCGACCGGGGAGCCGTTTTTT.

This clonotype has more than one count but fewer than ten. This may come from a read error, since a much larger clone is one base off. The V and J genes are TRBV5-4 and TRBJ2-1, with D maybe TRBD2 (5 bases). V lost 4 bases and J 0 bases, leaving 11 bases between the germline ends. The germline CDR1 and CDR2 sequences are SGHNT and YYREEE (reference sequence). The CDR3 runs 15 residues. The CDR3 protein is CASSHHGISYNEQFF. DNA of the CDR3: TGTGCCAGCAGCCACCACGGGATCTCCTACAATGAGCAGTTCTTC.

A word on this clonotype: The germline gene is not matched at one end of the junction; a read error may be the cause. The chain joins TRBV4-1 to TRBJ1-6, with D possibly TRBD1 on 6 matching bases. The CDR3 consists of 15 residues. The germline V gene encodes CDR1 MGHRA and CDR2 YSYEKL. The CDR3, as DNA: TGCGCCAGCGGCCAAGGACAGACTGATAATTCACTCCTCCACTTT. It translates to CASGQGQTDNSLLHF.

This clonotype was observed once. V gene TRBV12-3 or TRBV12-4 combines with J gene TRBJ2-3; perhaps TRBD2 as D (5 bases). The CDR3 is 12 amino acids. CDR3: CSNSLEEDTQYF. In nucleotides, the CDR3 is TGTTCCAACAGTTTGGAGGAAGATACGCAGTATTTT.